The 5 T cell receptor beta chains in this list originate from one sample, sequenced in a study of persistence of HIV-infected CD4 T cells. The stimulus was an HIV-1 Gag 15-mer peptide pool, approximately 0.93 ug/peptide/mL. Responding CD4+ T cells were sorted by upregulation of both CD40 ligand and CD69. These TCRs' antigens remain unknown. The immunoSEQ assay was version 4, run in survey mode. Clones were sequenced by immunoSEQ multiplex PCR, and TCRdb holds only the in-frame ones, with some missing. Of 20,000 to 25,000 clones listed, around 67% were seen once; the top ten hold around 2%. Material: CD4+ T cells sorted from PBMCs after approximately 18-hour stimulation, obtained from a patient who received antiretroviral therapy. These receptors all stem from an adult man with HIV who was CMV-seropositive.

The chain recombines TRBV10-2 with TRBJ2-3; D is perhaps TRBD2 (6 bases). CDR1 and CDR2 from the germline V gene are WSHSY and SAAADI. Trimming removed 4 bases at V and 4 bases at J, with 15 bases between. This CDR3 is 15 amino acids long. CDR3 protein: CASSGGGVSSDTQYF. CDR3 bases: TGCGCCAGCAGTGGAGGCGGGGTGAGTTCAGATACGCAGTATTTT.

For the CDR3, the DNA is TGTGCCACCAGCACAGGGGGTAATCAGCCCCAGCATTTT. It yields the protein CATSTGGNQPQHF. The J gene is TRBJ1-5, the V gene TRBV15; 7 nucleotides align to TRBD1. V shed 4 bases, J shed 4 bases, and the junction held 1 base outside the gene matches. This CDR3 spans 13 amino acids. Germline CDR1 and CDR2: LNHNV and YYDKDF (reference sequence).

The chain links TRBV19 to TRBJ2-1, with D possibly TRBD2 on 6 matching bases. The CDR3 is 13 residues long. The V gene lost 11 bases and the J gene lost 2 bases, with 13 bases spanning the gap. Germline V gene sequence: CDR1 LNHDA, CDR2 SQIVND (reference sequence). The CDR3 reads CAVLAGPYNEQFF. In DNA, the CDR3 is TGTGCCGTACTTGCGGGGCCCTACAATGAGCAGTTCTTC. The variable domain in full, completed from reference TRBV19 and TRBJ2-1, reads DGGITQSPKYLFRKEGQNVTLSCEQNLNHDAMYWYRQDPGQGLRLIYYSQIVNDFQKGDIAEGYSVSREKKESFPLTVTSAQKNPTAFYLCAVLAGPYNEQFFGPGTRLTVL.

This clone was seen only a few times. The V and J genes are TRBV3-1 (or the pseudogene TRBV3-2) and TRBJ2-2; 12 bases are shared with TRBD2. V lost 4 bases to trimming and J lost 5 bases; unmatched junction nucleotides: 2. The CDR3 runs 15 residues. The germline CDR1 and CDR2 sequences are LGHDT and YNNKEL (reference sequence). CDR3 region: CASSRGTSGTGELFF. CDR3 in DNA: TGTGCCAGCAGCCGAGGGACTAGCGGGACCGGGGAGCTGTTTTTT.

The chain uses TRBV29-1 and TRBJ2-7; TRBD1 matches at 9 bases. The CDR3 is made up of 12 amino acids. Germline-derived CDR1 and CDR2 are SQVTM and ANQGSEA. J was trimmed by 2 bases and V by 7 bases; bases with no gene match: 3. Here the CDR3 DNA reads TGCAGCGCCGGGACAGGGCCCTACGAGCAGTACTTC. Its protein is CSAGTGPYEQYF.